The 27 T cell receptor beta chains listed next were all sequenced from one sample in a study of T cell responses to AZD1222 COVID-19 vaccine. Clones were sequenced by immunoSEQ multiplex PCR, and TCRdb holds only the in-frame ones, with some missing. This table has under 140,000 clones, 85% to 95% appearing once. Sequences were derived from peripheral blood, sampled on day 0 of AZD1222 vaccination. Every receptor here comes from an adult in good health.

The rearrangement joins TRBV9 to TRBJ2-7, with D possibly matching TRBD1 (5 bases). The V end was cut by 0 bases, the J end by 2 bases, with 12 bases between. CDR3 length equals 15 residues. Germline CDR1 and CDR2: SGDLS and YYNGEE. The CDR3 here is CASSVAQGSPYEQYF. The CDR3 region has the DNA TGTGCCAGCAGCGTAGCTCAGGGTAGCCCCTACGAGCAGTACTTC.

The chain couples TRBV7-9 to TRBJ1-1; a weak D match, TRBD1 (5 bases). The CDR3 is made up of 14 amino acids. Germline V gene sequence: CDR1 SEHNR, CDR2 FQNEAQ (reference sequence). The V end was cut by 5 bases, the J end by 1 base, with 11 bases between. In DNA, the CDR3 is TGTGCCAGCAGCCCGGGGGACGGGAACACTGAAGCTTTCTTT. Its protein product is CASSPGDGNTEAFF.

This chain's CDR3 is CASSFGAGVAKNIQYF. CDR3 coding DNA: TGTGCCAGCAGCTTTGGCGCGGGGGTAGCCAAAAACATTCAGTACTTC. The chain has TRBV13 and TRBJ2-4; 7 positions agree with TRBD2. This CDR3 comprises 16 residues. CDR1 is PRHDT and CDR2 is FYEKMQ in the germline V gene (reference sequence). After removal of 3 bases from V and 0 bases from J, the junction contained 5 bases not matched to a gene.

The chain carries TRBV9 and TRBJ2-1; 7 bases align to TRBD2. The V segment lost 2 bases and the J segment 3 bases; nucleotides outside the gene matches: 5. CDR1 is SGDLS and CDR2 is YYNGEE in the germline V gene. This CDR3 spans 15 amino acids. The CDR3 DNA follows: TGTGCCAGCAGCGTTGCGCGGGGGAGCTACAATGAGCAGTTCTTC. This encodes CASSVARGSYNEQFF.

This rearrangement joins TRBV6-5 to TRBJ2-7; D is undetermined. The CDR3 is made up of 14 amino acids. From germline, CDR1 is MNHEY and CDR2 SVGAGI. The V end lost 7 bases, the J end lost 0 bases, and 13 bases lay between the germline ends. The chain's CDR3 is CASTSPRVSYEQYF. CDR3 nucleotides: TGTGCCAGCACAAGTCCCCGCGTCTCCTACGAGCAGTACTTC.

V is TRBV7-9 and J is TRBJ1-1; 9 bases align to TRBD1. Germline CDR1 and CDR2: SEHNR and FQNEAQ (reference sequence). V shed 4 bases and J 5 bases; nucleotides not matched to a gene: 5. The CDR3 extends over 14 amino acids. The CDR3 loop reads CASSSWDRATEAFF. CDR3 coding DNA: TGTGCCAGCAGCTCCTGGGACAGGGCGACTGAAGCTTTCTTT.

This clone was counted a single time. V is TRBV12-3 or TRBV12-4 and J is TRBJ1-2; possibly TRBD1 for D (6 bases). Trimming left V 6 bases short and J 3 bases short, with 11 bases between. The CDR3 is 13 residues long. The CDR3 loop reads CASSPTGYYGYTF. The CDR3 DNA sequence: TGTGCCAGCAGCCCAACAGGGTACTATGGCTACACCTTC.

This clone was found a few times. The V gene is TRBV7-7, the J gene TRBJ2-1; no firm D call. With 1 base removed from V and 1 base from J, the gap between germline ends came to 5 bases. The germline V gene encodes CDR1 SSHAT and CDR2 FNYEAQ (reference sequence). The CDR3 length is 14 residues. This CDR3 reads CASSLEGSYNEQFF. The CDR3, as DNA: TGTGCCAGCAGCTTAGAAGGGTCCTACAATGAGCAGTTCTTC.

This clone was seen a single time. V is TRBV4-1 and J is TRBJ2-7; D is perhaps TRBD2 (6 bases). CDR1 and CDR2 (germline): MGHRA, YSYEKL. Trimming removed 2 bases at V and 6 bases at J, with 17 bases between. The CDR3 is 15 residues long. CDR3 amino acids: CASSQFRDSHPEQYF. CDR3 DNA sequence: TGCGCCAGCAGCCAATTCCGGGACTCCCATCCCGAGCAGTACTTC.

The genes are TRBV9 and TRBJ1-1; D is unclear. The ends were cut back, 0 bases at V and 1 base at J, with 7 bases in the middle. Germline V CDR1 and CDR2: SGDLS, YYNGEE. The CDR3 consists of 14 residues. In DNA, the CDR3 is TGTGCCAGCAGCGTAGAACCAGGGAACACTGAAGCTTTCTTT. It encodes CASSVEPGNTEAFF.

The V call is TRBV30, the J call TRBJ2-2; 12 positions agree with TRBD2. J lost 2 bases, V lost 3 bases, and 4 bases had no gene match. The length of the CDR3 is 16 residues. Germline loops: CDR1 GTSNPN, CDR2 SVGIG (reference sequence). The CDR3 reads CAWRKLAGGNTGELFF. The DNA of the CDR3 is TGTGCCTGGAGGAAACTAGCGGGGGGAAACACCGGGGAGCTGTTTTTT.

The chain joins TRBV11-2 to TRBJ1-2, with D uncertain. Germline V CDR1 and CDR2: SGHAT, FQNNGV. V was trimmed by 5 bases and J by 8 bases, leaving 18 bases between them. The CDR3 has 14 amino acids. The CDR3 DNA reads TGTGCCAGCAGCGCCGACGGACCCTATGGGGGCTACACCTTC. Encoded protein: CASSADGPYGGYTF. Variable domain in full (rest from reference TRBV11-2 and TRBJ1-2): EAGVAQSPRYKIIEKRQSVAFWCNPISGHATLYWYQQILGQGPKLLIQFQNNGVVDDSQLPKDRFSAERLKGVDSTLKIQPAKLEDSAVYLCASSADGPYGGYTFGSGTRLTVV.

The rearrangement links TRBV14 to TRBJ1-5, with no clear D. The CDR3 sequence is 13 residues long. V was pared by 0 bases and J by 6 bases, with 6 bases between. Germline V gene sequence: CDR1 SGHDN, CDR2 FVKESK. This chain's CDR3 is CASSQDWGQPQHF. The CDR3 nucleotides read TGTGCCAGCAGCCAAGATTGGGGTCAGCCCCAGCATTTT.

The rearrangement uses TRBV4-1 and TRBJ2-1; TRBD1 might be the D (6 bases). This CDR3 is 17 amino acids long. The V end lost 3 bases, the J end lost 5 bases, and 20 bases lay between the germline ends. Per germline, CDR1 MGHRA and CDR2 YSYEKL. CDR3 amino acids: CASSQAITGFTNNEQFF. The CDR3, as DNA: TGCGCCAGCAGCCAGGCCATAACAGGGTTTACAAACAATGAGCAGTTCTTC.

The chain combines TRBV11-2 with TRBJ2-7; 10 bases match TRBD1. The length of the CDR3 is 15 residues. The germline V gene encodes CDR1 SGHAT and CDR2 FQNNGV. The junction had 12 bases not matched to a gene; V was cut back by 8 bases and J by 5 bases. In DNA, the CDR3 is TGTGCCAGCGCCGATCGGGGACAGGGGATCGACGAGCAGTACTTC. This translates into CASADRGQGIDEQYF. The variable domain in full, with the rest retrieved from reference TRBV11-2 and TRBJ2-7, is EAGVAQSPRYKIIEKRQSVAFWCNPISGHATLYWYQQILGQGPKLLIQFQNNGVVDDSQLPKDRFSAERLKGVDSTLKIQPAKLEDSAVYLCASADRGQGIDEQYFGPGTRLTVT.

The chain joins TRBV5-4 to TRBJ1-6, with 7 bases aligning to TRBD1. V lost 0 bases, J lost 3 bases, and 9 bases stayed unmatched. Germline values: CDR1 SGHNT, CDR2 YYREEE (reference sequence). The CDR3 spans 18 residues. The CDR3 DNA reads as TGTGCCAGCAGCTTGGGGGGACAGAACACTAACTATAATTCACCCCTCCACTTT. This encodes CASSLGGQNTNYNSPLHF.

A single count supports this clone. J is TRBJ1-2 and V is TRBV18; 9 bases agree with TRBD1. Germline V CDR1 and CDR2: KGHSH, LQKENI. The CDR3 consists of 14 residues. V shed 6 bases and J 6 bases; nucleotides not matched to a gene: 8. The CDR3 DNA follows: TGTGCCAGCTCGCCGGGACAGGGAATCGATGGCTACACCTTC. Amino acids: CASSPGQGIDGYTF.

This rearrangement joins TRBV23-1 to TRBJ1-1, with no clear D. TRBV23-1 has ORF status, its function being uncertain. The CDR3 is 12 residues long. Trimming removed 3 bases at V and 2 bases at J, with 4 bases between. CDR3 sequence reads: CASSQDNTEAFF. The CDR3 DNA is TGCGCCAGCAGTCAGGACAACACTGAAGCTTTCTTT.

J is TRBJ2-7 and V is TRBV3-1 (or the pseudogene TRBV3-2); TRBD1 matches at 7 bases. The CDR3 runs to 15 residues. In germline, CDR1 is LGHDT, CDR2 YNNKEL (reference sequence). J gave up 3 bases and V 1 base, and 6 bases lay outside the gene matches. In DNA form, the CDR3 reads TGTGCCAGCAGCCAAGGACAGGGTGGCGGCTACGAGCAGTACTTC. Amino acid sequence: CASSQGQGGGYEQYF.

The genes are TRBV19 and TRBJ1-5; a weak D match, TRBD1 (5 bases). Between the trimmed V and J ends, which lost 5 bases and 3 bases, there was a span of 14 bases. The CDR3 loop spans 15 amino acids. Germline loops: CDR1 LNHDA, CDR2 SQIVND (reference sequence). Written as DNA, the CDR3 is TGTGCCAGTAGTGCGGTGGCAGGGCCCAATCAGCCCCAGCATTTT. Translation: CASSAVAGPNQPQHF.

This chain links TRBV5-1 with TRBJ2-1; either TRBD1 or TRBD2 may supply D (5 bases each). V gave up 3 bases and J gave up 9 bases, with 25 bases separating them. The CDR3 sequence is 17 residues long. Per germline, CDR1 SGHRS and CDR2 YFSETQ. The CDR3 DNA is TGCGCCAGCAGCTCCCCCTTTAAGGGGACGGAGAGGAGTGAGCAGTTCTTC. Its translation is CASSSPFKGTERSEQFF.

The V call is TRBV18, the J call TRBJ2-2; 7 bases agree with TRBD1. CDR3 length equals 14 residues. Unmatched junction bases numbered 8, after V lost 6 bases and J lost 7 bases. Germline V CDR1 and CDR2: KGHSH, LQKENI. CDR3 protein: CASSRDSENGELFF. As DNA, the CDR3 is TGTGCCAGCTCTCGGGACAGTGAAAACGGGGAGCTGTTTTTT.

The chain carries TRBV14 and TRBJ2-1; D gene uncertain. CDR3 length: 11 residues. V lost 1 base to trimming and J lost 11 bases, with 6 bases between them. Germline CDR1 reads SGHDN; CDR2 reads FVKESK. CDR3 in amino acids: CASSQGGQQFF. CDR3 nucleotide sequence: TGTGCCAGCAGCCAAGGGGGTCAGCAGTTCTTC.

The chain's CDR3 is CASSLGLGQGISGNTIYF. CDR3 sequence (DNA): TGCGCCAGCAGCTTGGGACTGGGACAGGGAATCTCTGGAAACACCATATATTTT. The chain is built from TRBV5-1 and TRBJ1-3, with 9 nucleotides matching TRBD1. CDR3 length: 18 residues. V lost 0 bases and J lost 0; bases outside the gene matches: 7. Germline V gene data show CDR1 as SGHRS and CDR2 as YFSETQ.

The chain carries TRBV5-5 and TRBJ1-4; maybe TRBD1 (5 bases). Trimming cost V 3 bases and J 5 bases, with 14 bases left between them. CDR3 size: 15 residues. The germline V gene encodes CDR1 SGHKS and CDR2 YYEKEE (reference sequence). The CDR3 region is CASSYSTAGNEKLFF. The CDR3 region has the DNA TGTGCCAGCAGCTATTCGACAGCGGGAAATGAAAAACTGTTTTTT.

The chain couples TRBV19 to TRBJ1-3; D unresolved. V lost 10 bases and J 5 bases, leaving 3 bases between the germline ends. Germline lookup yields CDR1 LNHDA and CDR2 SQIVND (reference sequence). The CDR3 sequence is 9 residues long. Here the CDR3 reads CAIRNTIYF. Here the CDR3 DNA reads TGTGCCATTCGAAACACCATATATTTT.

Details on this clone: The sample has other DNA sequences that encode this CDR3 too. The CDR3 nucleotides are TGTGCCTCATCCGGGCAGAACTATGGCTACACCTTC. It yields the protein CASSGQNYGYTF. The chain is built from TRBV28 and TRBJ1-2; D call uncertain. The CDR3 runs 12 residues. The V and J ends lost 11 bases and 2 bases respectively, with 12 bases between them. CDR1 is MDHEN, CDR2 SYDVKM, per germline.